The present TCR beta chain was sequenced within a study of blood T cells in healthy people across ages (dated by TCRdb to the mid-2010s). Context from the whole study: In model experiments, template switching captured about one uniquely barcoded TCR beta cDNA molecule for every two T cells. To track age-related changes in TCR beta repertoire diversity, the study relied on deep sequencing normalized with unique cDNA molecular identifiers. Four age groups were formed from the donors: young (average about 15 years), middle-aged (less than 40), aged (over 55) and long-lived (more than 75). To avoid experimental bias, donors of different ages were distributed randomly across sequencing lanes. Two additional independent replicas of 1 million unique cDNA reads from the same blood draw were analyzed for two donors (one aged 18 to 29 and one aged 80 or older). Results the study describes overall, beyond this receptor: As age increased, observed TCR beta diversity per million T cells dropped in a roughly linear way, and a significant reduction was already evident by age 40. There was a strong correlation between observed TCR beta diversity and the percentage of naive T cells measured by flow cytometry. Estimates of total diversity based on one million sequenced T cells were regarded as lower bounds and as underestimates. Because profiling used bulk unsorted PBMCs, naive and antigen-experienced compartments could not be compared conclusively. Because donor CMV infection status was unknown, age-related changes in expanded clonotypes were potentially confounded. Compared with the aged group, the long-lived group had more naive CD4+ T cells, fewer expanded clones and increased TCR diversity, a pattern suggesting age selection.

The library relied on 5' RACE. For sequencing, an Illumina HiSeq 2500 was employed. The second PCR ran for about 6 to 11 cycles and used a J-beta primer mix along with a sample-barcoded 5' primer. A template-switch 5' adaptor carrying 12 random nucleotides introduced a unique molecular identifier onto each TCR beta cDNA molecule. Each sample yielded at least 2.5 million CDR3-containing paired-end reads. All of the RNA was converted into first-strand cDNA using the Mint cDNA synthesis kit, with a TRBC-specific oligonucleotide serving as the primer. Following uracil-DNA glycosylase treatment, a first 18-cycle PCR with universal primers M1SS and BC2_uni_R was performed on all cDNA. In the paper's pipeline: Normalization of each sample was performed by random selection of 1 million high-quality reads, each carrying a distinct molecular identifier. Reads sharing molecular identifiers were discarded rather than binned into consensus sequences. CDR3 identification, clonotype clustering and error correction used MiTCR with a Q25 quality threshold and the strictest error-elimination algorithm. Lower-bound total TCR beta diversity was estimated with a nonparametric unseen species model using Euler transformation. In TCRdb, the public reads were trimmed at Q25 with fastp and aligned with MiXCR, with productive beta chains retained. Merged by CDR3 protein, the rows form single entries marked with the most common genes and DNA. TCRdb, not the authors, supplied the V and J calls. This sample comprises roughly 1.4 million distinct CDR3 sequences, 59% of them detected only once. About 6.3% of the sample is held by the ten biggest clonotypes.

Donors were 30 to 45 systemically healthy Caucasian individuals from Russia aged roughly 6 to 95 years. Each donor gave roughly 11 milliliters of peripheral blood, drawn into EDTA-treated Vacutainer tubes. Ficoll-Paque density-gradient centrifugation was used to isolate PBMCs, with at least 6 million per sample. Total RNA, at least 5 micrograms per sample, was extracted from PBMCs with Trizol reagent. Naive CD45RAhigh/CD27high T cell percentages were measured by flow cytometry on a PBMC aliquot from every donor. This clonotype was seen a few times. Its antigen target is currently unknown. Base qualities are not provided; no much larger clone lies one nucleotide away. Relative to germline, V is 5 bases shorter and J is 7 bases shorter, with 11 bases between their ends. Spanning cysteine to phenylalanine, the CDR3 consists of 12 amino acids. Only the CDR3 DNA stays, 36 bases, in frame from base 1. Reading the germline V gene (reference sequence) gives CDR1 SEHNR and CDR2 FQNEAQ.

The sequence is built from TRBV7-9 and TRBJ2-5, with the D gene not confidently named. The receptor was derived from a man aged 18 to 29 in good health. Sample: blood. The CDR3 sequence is CASSLNAGTQYF. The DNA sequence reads TGTGCCAGCAGCCTCAACGCTGGGACCCAGTACTTC.